The entry below gives a single T cell receptor beta chain sequence along with its context. The data were taken from a study of shared T cell receptors in the human thymus. Clones were sequenced by immunoSEQ multiplex PCR, and TCRdb holds only the in-frame ones, with some missing. Altogether 600,000 to 900,000 clones are present, 75% to 90% being singletons, with the ten largest covering about 0.011%. Germline lookup yields CDR1 SGHAT and CDR2 FQNNGV. The ends lost 4 bases at V and 4 bases at J; junction bases unmatched: 16. The CDR3 totals 18 residues. This sample was also put to use in a study of human thymus T cells. From that second work: Healthy Finnish infants undergoing corrective surgery for congenital heart defects were the donors. Resected material from corrective heart surgery provided the thymus tissue analysed. Related research examined unrelated individuals and reported that their thymic repertoires overlapped highly.

The sequencing input was thymocytes. The source is a girl under two years old with a congenital heart defect. The chain links TRBV11-2 to TRBJ1-2; 9 nucleotides agree with TRBD1. CDR3 sequence (DNA): TGTGCCAGCAGCTCAGAACAGGGGGCTGGCGGACCTGTCTATGGCTACACCTTC. It yields the protein CASSSEQGAGGPVYGYTF.